This T cell receptor (beta chain) came from a study of a mutant IDH1 vaccine in newly diagnosed glioma. About the study: Vaccinations, eight in total, occurred in weeks 1, 3, 5, 7, 11, 15, 19, 23.

The assay was immunoSEQ multiplex PCR, and TCRdb's table has in-frame clones only and misses some. The data show about 44,000 clones, around 90% seen once. As to this clone: The antigen is unknown.

Trimming shortened V by 8 bases and J by 0 bases, and 8 bases separated the two germline ends. Looked up from germline, CDR1 is WSHSY and CDR2 is SAAADI. This CDR3 comprises 13 residues. As for time point: week 23, last vaccination. What each vaccine dose contained was 300 ug of mutant IDH1 20-mer peptide, accompanied by topical imiquimod. This rearrangement joins TRBV10-2 to TRBJ1-3; D may be TRBD1 (5 bases). The sequence was collected from a man aged 50-59 years with glioma. The specimen was PBMCs, collected from a glioma patient whose treatment included an IDH1 peptide vaccine. CDR3 DNA sequence: TGCGCCAGCGGGACTACCTCTGGAAACACCATATATTTT. This gives the protein CASGTTSGNTIYF.